This T cell receptor (beta chain) emerged from a study of T-cell reconstitution after alpha-beta-depleted transplantation in children (dated by TCRdb to the mid-2010s). Study-level background: T-cell immune reconstitution after TCRalphabeta/CD19-depleted allogeneic hematopoietic cell transplantation in children was quantitatively tracked in the study by means of TCR repertoire profiling.

This clonotype was picked up a small number of times. No cognate antigen has been identified for it. Base qualities are not provided; no much larger clone lies one nucleotide away. Libraries came from PCR. These reads were obtained on an Illumina HiSeq 2500. TCR libraries were prepared with molecular barcoding, using unique molecular identifiers to normalize TCRbeta repertoire quantification. TCRdb's own reprocessing of the public reads used fastp at Q25 and MiXCR and kept productive beta chains. Every entry covers one CDR3 protein and lists the most common genes and DNA from its rows. The sample yields hundreds of thousands of distinct CDR3 sequences; around 9.5% were counted once. In total, the top ten clones hold over 5% of the sample. The CDR3 spans 15 residues, from the cysteine through the phenylalanine. Here the CDR3 DNA is all that survives: 45 bases in frame from base 1. CDR1 is given as MNHEY and CDR2 as SMNVEV, both from the germline V gene (reference sequence). Deletion took 7 bases off V and 6 bases off J, with a span of 18 bases between the germline ends.

This clonotype originated in a human donor who donated a stem cell graft to a child with acute lymphoblastic leukemia. Sequencing was performed on PBMCs from the stem cell graft donor, taken from the stem cell graft. Rearrangement joined TRBV27 to TRBJ2-2; TRBD2 might be the D gene, on 7 matching bases. The base sequence is TGTGCCAGCACCCCAACCGGGGGGCTCTCCGGGGAGCTGTTTTTT. Its translation reads: CASTPTGGLSGELFF.